These T cell receptor beta chains were read from a single sample in a study of post-analysis software for immune sequencing data. TCRdb re-called the PCR reads with MiXCR, one entry per CDR3 protein. The sample records roughly 800,000 distinct CDR3 sequences, approximately 53% being singletons. The sample was blood. The source of these receptors is a girl under 18 with multiple sclerosis. Each CDR3 is given with its conserved first and last residue. The D gene is left open where the match is weak. The size entry is marked missing in some rows and otherwise reads once, few, many or a size class.

.,TRBJ1-2,TRBV9,.,CASSVEMAGTLYGYTF,TGTGCCAGCAGCGTAGAAATGGCAGGTACCCTCTATGGCTACACCTTC
.,TRBJ2-1,TRBV7-9,.,CASSPLERYNEQFF,TGTGCCAGCAGCCCATTAGAGCGGTACAATGAGCAGTTCTTC
few,TRBJ2-7,TRBV6-5,.,CASSYSGRASYEQYF,TGTGCCAGCAGTTATTCGGGACGGGCCTCCTACGAGCAGTACTTC
few,TRBJ1-4,TRBV12-3/TRBV12-4,TRBD1,CASSRTGTATNEKLFF,TGTGCCAGCAGTCGCACCGGGACAGCAACTAATGAAAAACTGTTTTTT
few,TRBJ2-7,TRBV7-9,TRBD2,CASSRVAGTQCCEQYF,TGTGCCAGCAGCAGAGTAGCGGGAACACAGTGTTGCGAGCAGTACTTC
few,TRBJ2-7,TRBV10-3,TRBD1,CAISSDRGLNEQYF,TGTGCCATCAGCTCGGACAGGGGGCTGAACGAGCAGTACTTC
.,TRBJ1-5,TRBV20-1,.,CSAPDRGTYSNQPQHF,TGCAGTGCTCCTGACCGGGGAACTTATAGCAATCAGCCCCAGCATTTT
.,TRBJ2-1,TRBV27,.,CASSPRLSNEQFF,TGCGCCAGCAGTCCAAGACTTTCCAATGAGCAGTTCTTC
.,TRBJ2-7,TRBV19,.,CASNSRYSPYEQYF,TGTGCCAGTAATAGCCGGTACTCTCCCTACGAGCAGTACTTC
.,TRBJ2-5,TRBV6-6,.,CASTSEARKTQYF,TGTGCCAGCACTTCGGAGGCTCGGAAGACCCAGTACTTC
.,TRBJ2-7,TRBV7-9,.,CASSLGRDWNEQYF,TGTGCCAGCAGCTTAGGGAGAGATTGGAACGAGCAGTACTTC
few,TRBJ2-7,TRBV7-9,TRBD1,CASSPGGQGRYEQYF,TGTGCCAGCAGCCCCGGGGGACAGGGTCGGTACGAGCAGTACTTC
few,TRBJ1-5,TRBV6-6,.,CASSYEGDQPQHF,TGTGCCAGCAGTTACGAGGGAGATCAGCCCCAGCATTTT
.,TRBJ2-7,TRBV5-1,TRBD1,CASSFPGTEGEQYF,TGCGCCAGCAGCTTTCCCGGGACAGAGGGCGAGCAGTACTTC
once,TRBJ2-1,TRBV7-6,TRBD2,CASNPQRTGGFNEQFF,TGTGCCAGCAACCCCCAAAGGACGGGGGGTTTCAATGAGCAGTTCTTC
few,TRBJ2-4,TRBV5-1,.,CASSPTRGRGSSLAKNIQYF,TGCGCCAGCAGCCCCACCAGGGGAAGGGGGTCCAGTCTAGCCAAAAACATTCAGTACTTC
few,TRBJ1-1,TRBV12-3/TRBV12-4,TRBD1,CASSLGTGLNPEAFF,TGTGCCAGCAGTTTAGGGACAGGATTAAACCCTGAAGCTTTCTTT
.,TRBJ2-1,TRBV5-1,TRBD1,CASRNTGTGLGEQFF,TGCGCCAGCAGGAATACCGGGACAGGGCTTGGTGAGCAGTTCTTC
few,TRBJ2-3,TRBV20-1,.,CSADLGGQSDTQYF,TGCAGTGCTGACCTAGGGGGGCAATCAGATACGCAGTATTTT
.,TRBJ2-6,TRBV5-1,TRBD2,CASSPGGLAGANVLTF,TGCGCCAGCAGCCCGGGGGGACTAGCTGGGGCCAACGTCCTGACTTTC
.,TRBJ1-6,TRBV11-2,TRBD1,CASSWTGGGSPLHF,TGTGCCAGCAGCTGGACAGGGGGCGGTTCACCCCTCCACTTT
once,TRBJ2-1,TRBV20-1,TRBD2,CSARGLAGGTVNEQFF,TGCAGTGCTAGAGGCCTAGCGGGGGGAACAGTCAATGAGCAGTTCTTC
.,TRBJ2-7,TRBV29-1,.,CSASSAGINEQYF,TGCAGCGCCTCTAGCGCCGGAATCAACGAGCAGTACTTC
.,TRBJ1-5,TRBV12-5,.,CASGPRFNQPQHF,TGTGCTAGTGGTCCCCGGTTCAATCAGCCCCAGCATTTT
.,TRBJ2-7,TRBV20-1,TRBD2,CSARDPLAGSSYEQYF,TGCAGTGCTAGAGACCCTCTAGCGGGGAGCTCCTACGAGCAGTACTTC
.,TRBJ1-5,TRBV7-2,.,CASSRLAGNQPQHF,TGTGCCAGCAGTCGACTAGCGGGCAATCAGCCCCAGCATTTT
.,TRBJ2-7,TRBV7-2,.,CASSSVAGFEQYF,TGTGCCAGCAGCTCAGTGGCGGGGTTTGAGCAGTACTTC
.,TRBJ2-7,TRBV6-5,.,CASSYDGTTYEQYF,TGTGCCAGCAGTTACGACGGGACCACCTACGAGCAGTACTTC
.,TRBJ2-5,TRBV6-5,.,CASSYSLNRVAQETQYF,TGTGCCAGCAGTTACTCTCTTAACAGGGTCGCGCAAGAGACCCAGTACTTC
.,TRBJ2-7,TRBV2,.,CAGTTQGTFYEQYF,TGTGCCGGGACAACCCAGGGCACCTTCTACGAGCAGTACTTC
few,TRBJ2-1,TRBV5-1,.,CASQRASSYNEQFF,TGCGCCAGCCAGCGGGCGAGCTCCTACAATGAGCAGTTCTTC
.,TRBJ2-4,TRBV4-1,.,CASSLLLAKNIQYF,TGCGCCAGCAGCCTCCTACTAGCCAAAAACATTCAGTACTTC
.,TRBJ2-7,TRBV29-1,TRBD2,CSVGTSGRQYF,TGCAGCGTTGGGACTAGCGGGAGGCAGTACTTC
.,TRBJ2-7,TRBV5-1,.,CASSLGLAQSREQYF,TGCGCCAGCAGCTTGGGTCTAGCTCAAAGTCGGGAGCAGTACTTC
.,TRBJ2-5,TRBV29-1,.,CSVRPGLHQETQYF,TGCAGCGTTCGACCGGGACTTCACCAAGAGACCCAGTACTTC
.,TRBJ2-5,TRBV9,TRBD2,CASSVAGAGGTQYF,TGTGCCAGCAGCGTAGCCGGAGCGGGAGGAACCCAGTACTTC
.,TRBJ2-5,TRBV12-3/TRBV12-4,TRBD1,CASRETTGTGGETQYF,TGTGCCAGCAGGGAAACGACCGGGACAGGGGGAGAGACCCAGTACTTC
.,TRBJ1-4,TRBV27,TRBD1,CASRPTGSVGKLFF,TGTGCCAGCAGGCCGACAGGGTCGGTCGGTAAACTGTTTTTT
.,TRBJ2-1,TRBV14,.,CASSHRTIYNEQFF,TGTGCCAGCAGCCACCGGACCATTTACAATGAGCAGTTCTTC
.,TRBJ2-7,TRBV5-1,TRBD1,CASSVYRGRDEQYF,TGCGCCAGCAGCGTCTACAGGGGAAGGGACGAGCAGTACTTC
.,TRBJ2-1,TRBV12-3/TRBV12-4,.,CASSLSETAANEQFF,TGTGCCAGCAGTTTAAGCGAGACCGCGGCCAATGAGCAGTTCTTC
many,TRBJ2-3,TRBV21-1,.,CASSKKGLAGGTDTQYF,TGTGCCAGCAGCAAAAAAGGACTAGCGGGGGGCACAGATACGCAGTATTTT
.,TRBJ1-2,TRBV3-1,TRBD1,CASRDRGYGGYTF,TGTGCCAGCAGAGACAGGGGTTATGGGGGCTACACCTTC
few,TRBJ2-6,TRBV12-3/TRBV12-4,TRBD1,CASSFRDRGSGANVLTF,TGTGCCAGCAGTTTCCGGGACAGGGGCTCTGGGGCCAACGTCCTGACTTTC